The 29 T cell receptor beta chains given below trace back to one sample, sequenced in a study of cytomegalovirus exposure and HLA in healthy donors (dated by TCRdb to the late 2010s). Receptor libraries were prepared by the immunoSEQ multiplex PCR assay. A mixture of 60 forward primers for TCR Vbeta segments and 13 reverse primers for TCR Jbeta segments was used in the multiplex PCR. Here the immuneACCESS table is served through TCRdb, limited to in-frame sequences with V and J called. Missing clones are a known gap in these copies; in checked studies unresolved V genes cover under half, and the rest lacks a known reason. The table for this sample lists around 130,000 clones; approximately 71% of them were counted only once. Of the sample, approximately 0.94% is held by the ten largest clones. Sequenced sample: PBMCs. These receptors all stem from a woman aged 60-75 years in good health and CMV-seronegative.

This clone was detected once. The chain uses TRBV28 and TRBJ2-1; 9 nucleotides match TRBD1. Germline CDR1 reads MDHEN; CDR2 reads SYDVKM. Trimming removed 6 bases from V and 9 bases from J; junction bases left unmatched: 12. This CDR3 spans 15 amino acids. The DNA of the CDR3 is TGTGCCAGCAGGCCCGGGACAGGGACGTATGTTGAGCAGTTCTTC. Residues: CASRPGTGTYVEQFF.

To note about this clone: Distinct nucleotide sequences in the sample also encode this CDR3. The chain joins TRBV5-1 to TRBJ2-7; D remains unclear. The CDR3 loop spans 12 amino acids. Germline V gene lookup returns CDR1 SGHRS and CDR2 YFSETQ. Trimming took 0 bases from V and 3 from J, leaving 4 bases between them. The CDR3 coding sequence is TGCGCCAGCAGCTTGGGAGGCTACGAGCAGTACTTC. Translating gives CASSLGGYEQYF. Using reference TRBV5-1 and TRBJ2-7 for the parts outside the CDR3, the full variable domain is KAGVTQTPRYLIKTRGQQVTLSCSPISGHRSVSWYQQTPGQGLQFLFEYFSETQRNKGNFPGRFSGRQFSNSRSEMNVSTLELGDSALYLCASSLGGYEQYFGPGTRLTVT.

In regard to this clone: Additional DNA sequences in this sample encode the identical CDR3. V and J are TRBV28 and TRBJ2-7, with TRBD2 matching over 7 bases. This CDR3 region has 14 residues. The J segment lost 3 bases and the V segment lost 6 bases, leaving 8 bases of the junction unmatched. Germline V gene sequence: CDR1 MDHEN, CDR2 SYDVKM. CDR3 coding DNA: TGTGCCAGCAGCTCGGCGGGGGTAGACTACGAGCAGTACTTC. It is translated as CASSSAGVDYEQYF.

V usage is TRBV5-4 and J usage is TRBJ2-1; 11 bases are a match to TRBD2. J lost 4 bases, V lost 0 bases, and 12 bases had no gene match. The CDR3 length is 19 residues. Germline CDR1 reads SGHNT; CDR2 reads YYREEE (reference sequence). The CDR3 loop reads CASSLVPFGLAGGYNEQFF. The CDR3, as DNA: TGTGCCAGCAGCTTGGTACCCTTCGGGCTAGCGGGGGGATACAATGAGCAGTTCTTC.

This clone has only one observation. The CDR3 bases are TGCAGCGTTGAAGACGGGTACAATGAGCAGTTCTTC. It translates to CSVEDGYNEQFF. The V gene is TRBV29-1, the J gene TRBJ2-1; D unclear. Germline V CDR1 and CDR2: SQVTM, ANQGSEA. This CDR3 region has 12 residues. The V gene lost 0 bases and the J gene lost 4 bases, with 4 bases spanning the gap.

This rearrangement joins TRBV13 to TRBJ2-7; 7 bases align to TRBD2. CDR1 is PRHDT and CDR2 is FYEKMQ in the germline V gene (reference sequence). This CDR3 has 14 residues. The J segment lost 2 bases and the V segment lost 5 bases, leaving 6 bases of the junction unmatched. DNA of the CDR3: TGTGCCAGCAGCCAAGCGGGGCCAACCTACGAGCAGTACTTC. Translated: CASSQAGPTYEQYF.

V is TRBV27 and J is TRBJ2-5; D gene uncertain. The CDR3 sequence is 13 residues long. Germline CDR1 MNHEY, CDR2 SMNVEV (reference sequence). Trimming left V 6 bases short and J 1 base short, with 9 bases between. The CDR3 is CASRRHGQETQYF. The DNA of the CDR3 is TGTGCCAGCAGGCGGCATGGCCAAGAGACCCAGTACTTC.

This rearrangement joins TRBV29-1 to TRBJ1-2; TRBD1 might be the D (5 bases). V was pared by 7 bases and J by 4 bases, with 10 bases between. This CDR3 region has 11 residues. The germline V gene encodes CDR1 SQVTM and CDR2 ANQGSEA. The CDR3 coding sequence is TGCAGCGGGGGTGGGGCCTATGGCTACACCTTC. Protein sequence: CSGGGAYGYTF.

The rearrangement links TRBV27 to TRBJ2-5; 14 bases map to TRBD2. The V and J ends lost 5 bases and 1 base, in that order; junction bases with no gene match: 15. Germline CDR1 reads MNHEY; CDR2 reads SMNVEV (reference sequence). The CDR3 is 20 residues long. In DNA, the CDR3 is TGTGCCAGCAGTCTGATACCCGGACTAGCGGGGGGCTGGTCCCAAGAGACCCAGTACTTC. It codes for CASSLIPGLAGGWSQETQYF.

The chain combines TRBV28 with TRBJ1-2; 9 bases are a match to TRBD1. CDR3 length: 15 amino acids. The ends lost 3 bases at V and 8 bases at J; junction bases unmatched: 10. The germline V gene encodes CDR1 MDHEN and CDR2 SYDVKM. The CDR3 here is CASSFRDREFDGYTF. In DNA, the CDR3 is TGTGCCAGCAGTTTCCGGGACAGGGAATTTGACGGCTACACCTTC.

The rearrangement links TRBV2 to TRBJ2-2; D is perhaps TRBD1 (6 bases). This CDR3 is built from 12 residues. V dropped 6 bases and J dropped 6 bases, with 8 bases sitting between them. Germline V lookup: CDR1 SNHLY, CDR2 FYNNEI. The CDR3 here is CASRYRAGELFF. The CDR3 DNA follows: TGTGCCAGCAGGTACAGGGCCGGGGAGCTGTTTTTT.

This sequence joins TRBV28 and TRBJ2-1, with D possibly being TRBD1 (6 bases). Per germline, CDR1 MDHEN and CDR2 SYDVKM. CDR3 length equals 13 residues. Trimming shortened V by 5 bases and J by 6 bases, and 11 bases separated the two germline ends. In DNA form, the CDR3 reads TGTGCCAGCAGTCCCGACAGGCGCAATGAGCAGTTCTTC. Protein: CASSPDRRNEQFF.

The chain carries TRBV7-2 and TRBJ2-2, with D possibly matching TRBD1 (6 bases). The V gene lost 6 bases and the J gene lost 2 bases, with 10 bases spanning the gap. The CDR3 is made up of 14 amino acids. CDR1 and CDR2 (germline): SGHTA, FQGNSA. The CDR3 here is CASREQGNTGELFF. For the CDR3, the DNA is TGTGCCAGCAGAGAACAGGGTAACACCGGGGAGCTGTTTTTT.

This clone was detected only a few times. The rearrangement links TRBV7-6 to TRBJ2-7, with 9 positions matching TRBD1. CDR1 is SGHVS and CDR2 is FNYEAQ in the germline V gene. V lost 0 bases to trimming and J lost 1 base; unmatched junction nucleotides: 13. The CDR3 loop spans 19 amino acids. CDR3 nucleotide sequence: TGTGCCAGCAGCTTAGCTCCTTCGGGACAGGGAGGAGCTTCCTACGAGCAGTACTTC. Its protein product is CASSLAPSGQGGASYEQYF. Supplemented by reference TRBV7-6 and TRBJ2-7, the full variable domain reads GAGVSQSPRYKVTKRGQDVALRCDPISGHVSLYWYRQALGQGPEFLTYFNYEAQQDKSGLPNDRFSAERPEGSISTLTIQRTEQRDSAMYRCASSLAPSGQGGASYEQYFGPGTRLTVT.

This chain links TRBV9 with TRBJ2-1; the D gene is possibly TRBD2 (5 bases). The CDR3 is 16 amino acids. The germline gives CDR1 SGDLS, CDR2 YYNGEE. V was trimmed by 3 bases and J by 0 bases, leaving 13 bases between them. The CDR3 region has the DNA TGTGCCAGCAGCGCGTACAGCGGAACCTCCTACAATGAGCAGTTCTTC. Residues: CASSAYSGTSYNEQFF.

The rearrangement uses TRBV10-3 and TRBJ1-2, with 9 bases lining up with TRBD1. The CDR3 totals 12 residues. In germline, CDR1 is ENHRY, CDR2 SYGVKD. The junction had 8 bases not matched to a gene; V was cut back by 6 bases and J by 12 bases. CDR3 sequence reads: CAISYGDRAHTF. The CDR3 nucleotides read TGTGCCATCAGCTACGGGGACAGGGCACACACCTTC.

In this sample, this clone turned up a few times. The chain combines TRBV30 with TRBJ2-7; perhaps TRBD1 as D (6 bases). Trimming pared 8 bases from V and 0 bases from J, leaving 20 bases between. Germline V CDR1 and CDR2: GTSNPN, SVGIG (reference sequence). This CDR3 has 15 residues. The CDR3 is CAGGKTGQSSYEQYF. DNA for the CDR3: TGTGCCGGTGGGAAAACAGGGCAAAGCTCCTACGAGCAGTACTTC.

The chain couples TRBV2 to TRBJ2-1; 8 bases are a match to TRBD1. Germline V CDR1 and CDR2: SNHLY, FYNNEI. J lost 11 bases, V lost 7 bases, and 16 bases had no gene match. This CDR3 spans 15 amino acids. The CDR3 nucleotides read TGTGCCAGCAAAGAACGGACAGGGAATCGAAATAAGCAGTTCTTC. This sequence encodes CASKERTGNRNKQFF. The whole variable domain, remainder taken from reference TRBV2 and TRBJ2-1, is EPEVTQTPSHQVTQMGQEVILRCVPISNHLYFYWYRQILGQKVEFLVSFYNNEISEKSEIFDDQFSVERPDGSNFTLKIRSTKLEDSAMYFCASKERTGNRNKQFFGPGTRLTVL.

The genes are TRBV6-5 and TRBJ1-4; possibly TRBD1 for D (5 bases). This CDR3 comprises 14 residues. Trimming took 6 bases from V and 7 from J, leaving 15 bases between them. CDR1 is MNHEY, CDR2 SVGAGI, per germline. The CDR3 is CASSGGTGPEKLFF. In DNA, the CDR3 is TGTGCCAGCAGCGGGGGGACGGGGCCTGAAAAACTGTTTTTT.

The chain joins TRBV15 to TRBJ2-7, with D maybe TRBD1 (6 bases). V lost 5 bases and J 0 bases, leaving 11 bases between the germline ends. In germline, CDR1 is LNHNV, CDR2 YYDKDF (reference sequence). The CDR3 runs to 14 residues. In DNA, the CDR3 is TGTGCCACCAGCTCCCGGGACAACTCCTACGAGCAGTACTTC. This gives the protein CATSSRDNSYEQYF.

DNA for the CDR3: TGTGCCAGCAGTTTATGGCGGGTTAAGTCCTACGAGCAGTACTTC. The encoded protein is CASSLWRVKSYEQYF. This rearrangement joins TRBV28 to TRBJ2-7; D perhaps matches TRBD2 (5 bases). The CDR3 is 15 amino acids. V was shortened by 0 bases and J by 1 base, with 10 bases between the two germline ends. Germline-derived CDR1 and CDR2 are MDHEN and SYDVKM.

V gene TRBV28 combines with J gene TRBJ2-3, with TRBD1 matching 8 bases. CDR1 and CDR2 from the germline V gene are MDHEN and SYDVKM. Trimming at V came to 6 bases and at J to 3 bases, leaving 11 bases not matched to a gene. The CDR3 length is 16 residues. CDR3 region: CASSNSTGVVTDTQYF. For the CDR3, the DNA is TGTGCCAGCAGCAATTCGACAGGGGTAGTGACAGATACGCAGTATTTT.

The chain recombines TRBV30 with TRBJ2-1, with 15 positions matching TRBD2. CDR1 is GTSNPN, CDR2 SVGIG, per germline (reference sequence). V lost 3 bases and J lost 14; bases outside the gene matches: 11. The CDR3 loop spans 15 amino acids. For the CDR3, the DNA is TGTGCCTGGAGCCTAAGGACTAGCGGGGGGGCCTTGGAGTTCTTC. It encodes CAWSLRTSGGALEFF.

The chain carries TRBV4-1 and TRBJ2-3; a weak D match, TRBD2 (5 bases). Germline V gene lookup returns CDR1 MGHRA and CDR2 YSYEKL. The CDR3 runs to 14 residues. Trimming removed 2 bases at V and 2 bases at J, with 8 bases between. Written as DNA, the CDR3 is TGCGCCAGCAGCCAACTGGACTTCACAGATACGCAGTATTTT. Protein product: CASSQLDFTDTQYF.

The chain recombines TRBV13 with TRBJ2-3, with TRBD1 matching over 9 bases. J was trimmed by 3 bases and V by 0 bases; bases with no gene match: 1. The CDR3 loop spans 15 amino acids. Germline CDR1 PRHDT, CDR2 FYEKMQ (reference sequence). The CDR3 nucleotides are TGTGCCAGCAGCTTAGGGGGGACAGGGACAGATACGCAGTATTTT. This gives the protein CASSLGGTGTDTQYF.

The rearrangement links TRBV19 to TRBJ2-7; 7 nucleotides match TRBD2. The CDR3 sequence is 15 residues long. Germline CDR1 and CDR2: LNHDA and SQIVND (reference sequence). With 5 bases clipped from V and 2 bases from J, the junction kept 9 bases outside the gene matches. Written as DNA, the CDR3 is TGTGCCAGTAGTCTGATGGTTCGGGGGGCCTACGAGCAGTACTTC. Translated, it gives CASSLMVRGAYEQYF.

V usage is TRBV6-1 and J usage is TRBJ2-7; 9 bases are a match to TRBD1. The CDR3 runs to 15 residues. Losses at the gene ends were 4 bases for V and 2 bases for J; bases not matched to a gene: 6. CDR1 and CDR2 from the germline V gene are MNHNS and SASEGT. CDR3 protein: CASSGQRTGAYEQYF. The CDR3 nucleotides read TGTGCCAGCAGTGGCCAAAGGACAGGGGCCTACGAGCAGTACTTC.

CDR3 sequence: CASSWGQAKGYGYTF. DNA for the CDR3: TGTGCCAGCAGCTGGGGACAGGCCAAGGGCTATGGCTACACCTTC. The V and J genes are TRBV7-4 and TRBJ1-2; 8 bases align to TRBD1. Germline V gives CDR1 SGHVT, CDR2 SQSDAQ. The CDR3 has 15 residues. V was clipped by 4 bases and J by 4 bases; unmatched bases: 8.

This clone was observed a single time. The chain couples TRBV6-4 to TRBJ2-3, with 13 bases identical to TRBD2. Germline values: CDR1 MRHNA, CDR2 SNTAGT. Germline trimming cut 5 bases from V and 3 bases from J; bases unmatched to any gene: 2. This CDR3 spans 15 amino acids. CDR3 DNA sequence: TGTGCCAGCAGTCTGACTAGCGGGAGGACAGATACGCAGTATTTT. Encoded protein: CASSLTSGRTDTQYF.